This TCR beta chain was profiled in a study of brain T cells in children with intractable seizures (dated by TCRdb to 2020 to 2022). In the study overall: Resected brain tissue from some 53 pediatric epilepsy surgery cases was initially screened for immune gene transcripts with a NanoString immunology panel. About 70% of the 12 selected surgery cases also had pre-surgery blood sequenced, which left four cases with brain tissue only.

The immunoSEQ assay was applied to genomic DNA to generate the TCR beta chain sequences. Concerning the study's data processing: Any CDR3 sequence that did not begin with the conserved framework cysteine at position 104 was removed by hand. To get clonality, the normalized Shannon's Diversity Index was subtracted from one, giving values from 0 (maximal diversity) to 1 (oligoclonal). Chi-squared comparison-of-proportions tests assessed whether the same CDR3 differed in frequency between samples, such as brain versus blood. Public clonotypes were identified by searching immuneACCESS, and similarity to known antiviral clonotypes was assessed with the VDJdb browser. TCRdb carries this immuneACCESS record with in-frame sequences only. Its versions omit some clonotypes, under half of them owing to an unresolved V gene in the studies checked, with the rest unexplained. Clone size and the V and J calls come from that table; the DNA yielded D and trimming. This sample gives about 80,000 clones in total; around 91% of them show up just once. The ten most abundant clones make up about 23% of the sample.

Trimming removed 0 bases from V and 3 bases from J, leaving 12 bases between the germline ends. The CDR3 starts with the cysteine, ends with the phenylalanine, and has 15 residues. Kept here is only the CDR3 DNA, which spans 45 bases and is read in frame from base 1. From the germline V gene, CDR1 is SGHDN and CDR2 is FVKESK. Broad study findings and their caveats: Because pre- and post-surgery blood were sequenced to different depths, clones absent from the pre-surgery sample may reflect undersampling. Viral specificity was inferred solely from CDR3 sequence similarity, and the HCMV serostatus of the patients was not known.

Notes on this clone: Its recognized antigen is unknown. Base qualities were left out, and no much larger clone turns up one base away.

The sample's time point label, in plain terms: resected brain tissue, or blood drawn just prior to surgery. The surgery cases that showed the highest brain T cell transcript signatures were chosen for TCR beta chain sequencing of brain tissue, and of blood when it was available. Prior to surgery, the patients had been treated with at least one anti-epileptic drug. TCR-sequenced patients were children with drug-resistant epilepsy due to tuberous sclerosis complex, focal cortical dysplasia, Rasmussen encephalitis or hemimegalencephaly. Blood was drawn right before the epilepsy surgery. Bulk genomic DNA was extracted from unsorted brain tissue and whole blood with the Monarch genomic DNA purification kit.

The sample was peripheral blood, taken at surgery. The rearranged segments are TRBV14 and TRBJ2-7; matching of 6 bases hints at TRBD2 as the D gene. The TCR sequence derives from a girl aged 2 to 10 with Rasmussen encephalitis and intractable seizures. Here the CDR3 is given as CASSQELAAHYEQYF. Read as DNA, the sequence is TGTGCCAGCAGCCAAGAACTAGCCGCCCACTACGAGCAGTACTTC.